This is a list of T cell receptor beta chains from one sample in a study of T cell responses to AZD1222 COVID-19 vaccine. Using immunoSEQ multiplex PCR, the repertoire was profiled, and TCRdb retains in-frame clones only, with some absent. The sample has under 150,000 clones, 70% to 90% seen once; the top ten hold 7.9%. The starting material was peripheral blood, obtained 28 days after the second dose of the MenACWY control vaccine. These receptor sequences come from an adult who received the MenACWY meningococcal vaccine as a control. Both conserved end residues are part of each CDR3. Each record gives: clone size, J gene, D gene, V gene, CDR3 DNA, CDR3 protein. A D gene is named only where the DNA matches it firmly. Size is omitted from some rows. Given values are once, few, many or a class for expanded clones.

clone size: NA; J gene: TRBJ2-3; D gene: TRBD1; V gene: TRBV6-6; CDR3 DNA: TGTGCCAGCAGTCGAATCACCGGGACAGGGGAAACAGATACGCAGTATTTT; CDR3 protein: CASSRITGTGETDTQYF
clone size: NA; J gene: TRBJ2-5; D gene: NA; V gene: TRBV3-1/TRBV3-2; CDR3 DNA: TGTGCCAGCAGCCAAGACCAAGAGACCCAGTACTTC; CDR3 protein: CASSQDQETQYF
clone size: once; J gene: TRBJ1-1; D gene: NA; V gene: TRBV5-1; CDR3 DNA: TGCGCCAGCAGCTTGATTGAGGGGAGCCCTGAAGCTTTCTTT; CDR3 protein: CASSLIEGSPEAFF
clone size: NA; J gene: TRBJ1-2; D gene: NA; V gene: TRBV30; CDR3 DNA: TGTGCCTGGGGGAATGAGGGGTCAAACTATGGCTACACCTTC; CDR3 protein: CAWGNEGSNYGYTF
clone size: NA; J gene: TRBJ2-2; D gene: NA; V gene: TRBV6-5; CDR3 DNA: TGTGCCAGCAGTTCCTCGAACACCGGGGAGCTGTTTTTT; CDR3 protein: CASSSSNTGELFF
clone size: NA; J gene: TRBJ2-1; D gene: TRBD2; V gene: TRBV7-2; CDR3 DNA: TGTGCCAGCAGCTTTAGCGGGACAACCTACAATGAGCAGTTCTTC; CDR3 protein: CASSFSGTTYNEQFF
clone size: NA; J gene: TRBJ2-1; D gene: NA; V gene: TRBV29-1; CDR3 DNA: TGCAGCGTCGTAACAGGGTTCTTGGTCTTC; CDR3 protein: CSVVTGFLVF
clone size: NA; J gene: TRBJ1-1; D gene: NA; V gene: TRBV18; CDR3 DNA: TGTGCCAGCTCACCATCAGGGCCGAACACTGAAGCTTTCTTT; CDR3 protein: CASSPSGPNTEAFF
clone size: NA; J gene: TRBJ2-1; D gene: TRBD1; V gene: TRBV4-2; CDR3 DNA: TGTGCCAGCAGCTCTCTGGACAGGGGAAATGAGCAGTTCTTC; CDR3 protein: CASSSLDRGNEQFF
clone size: few; J gene: TRBJ1-1; D gene: NA; V gene: TRBV27; CDR3 DNA: TGTGCCAGCAGTGTGGGGTATCCGGCCGAAGCTTTCTTT; CDR3 protein: CASSVGYPAEAFF
clone size: NA; J gene: TRBJ1-4; D gene: NA; V gene: TRBV9; CDR3 DNA: TGTGCCAGCAGCGCCTACCCTCGGGGGGCTAGTGAAAAACTGTTTTTT; CDR3 protein: CASSAYPRGASEKLFF
clone size: NA; J gene: TRBJ1-5; D gene: NA; V gene: TRBV7-2; CDR3 DNA: TGTGCCAGCAGCAGCCGGGCAAATCAGCCCCAGCATTTT; CDR3 protein: CASSSRANQPQHF
clone size: NA; J gene: TRBJ1-3; D gene: NA; V gene: TRBV5-6; CDR3 DNA: TGTGCCAGCAGCTTCGGGGGACTTGGGGACACCATATATTTT; CDR3 protein: CASSFGGLGDTIYF
clone size: NA; J gene: TRBJ2-2; D gene: NA; V gene: TRBV27; CDR3 DNA: TGTGCCACCTCGACAGCCGGGGAGCTGTTTTTT; CDR3 protein: CATSTAGELFF
clone size: NA; J gene: TRBJ2-5; D gene: NA; V gene: TRBV6-5; CDR3 DNA: TGTGCCAGCAGGATCGGGCGGACCCCCCAAGAGACCCAGTACTTC; CDR3 protein: CASRIGRTPQETQYF
clone size: NA; J gene: TRBJ1-3; D gene: TRBD1; V gene: TRBV6-2/TRBV6-3; CDR3 DNA: TGTGCCAGCAGCTCGGACAGGGTTTCCTCTGGAAACACCATATATTTT; CDR3 protein: CASSSDRVSSGNTIYF
clone size: NA; J gene: TRBJ2-1; D gene: NA; V gene: TRBV11-3; CDR3 DNA: TGTGCCAGCAGCTTAGCGCTGTCGGGAGTGTATGAGCAGTTCTTC; CDR3 protein: CASSLALSGVYEQFF
clone size: NA; J gene: TRBJ2-3; D gene: NA; V gene: TRBV5-1; CDR3 DNA: TGCGCCAGCAGCTTCTCTGGCAGGGCAGATACGCAGTATTTT; CDR3 protein: CASSFSGRADTQYF
clone size: NA; J gene: TRBJ1-1; D gene: TRBD1; V gene: TRBV7-8; CDR3 DNA: TGTGCCAGCAGCAGGCCGGGACAGGGGAGGACTGAAGCTTTCTTT; CDR3 protein: CASSRPGQGRTEAFF
clone size: NA; J gene: TRBJ2-2; D gene: NA; V gene: TRBV11-2; CDR3 DNA: TGTGCCAGCAGCTTATACGGGGCCGGGACCGGGGAGCTGTTTTTT; CDR3 protein: CASSLYGAGTGELFF
clone size: NA; J gene: TRBJ2-5; D gene: TRBD2; V gene: TRBV5-1; CDR3 DNA: TGCGCCAGCAGCTTGGGGACTAGCGGGGTGTATGGGCAAGAGACCCAGTACTTC; CDR3 protein: CASSLGTSGVYGQETQYF
clone size: few; J gene: TRBJ1-2; D gene: NA; V gene: TRBV28; CDR3 DNA: TGTGCCAGCAGTCAGTCGACCTTCTATGGCTACACCTTC; CDR3 protein: CASSQSTFYGYTF
clone size: NA; J gene: TRBJ2-2; D gene: TRBD2; V gene: TRBV5-1; CDR3 DNA: TGCGCCAGCAGCTTGAACGGGGGGAACGCCGGGGAGCTGTTTTTT; CDR3 protein: CASSLNGGNAGELFF
clone size: once; J gene: TRBJ2-2; D gene: TRBD1; V gene: TRBV5-1; CDR3 DNA: TGCGCCAGCAGCCCCGAACCGGGACAGGGGACCGGGGAGCTGTTTTTT; CDR3 protein: CASSPEPGQGTGELFF
clone size: few; J gene: TRBJ1-3; D gene: NA; V gene: TRBV5-8; CDR3 DNA: TGTGCCAGCAGCTACCCAGGGACGGCTGGAAACACCATATATTTT; CDR3 protein: CASSYPGTAGNTIYF
clone size: NA; J gene: TRBJ1-1; D gene: NA; V gene: TRBV28; CDR3 DNA: TGTGCCAGCAGTTTAGGGTCCAGGTCCTTCATGAACACTGAAGCTTTCTTT; CDR3 protein: CASSLGSRSFMNTEAFF
clone size: NA; J gene: TRBJ2-1; D gene: NA; V gene: TRBV11-3; CDR3 DNA: TGTGCCAGCAGCTCCGACGGGGAACGGGAGAGTGAAGGTGAGCAGTTCTTC; CDR3 protein: CASSSDGERESEGEQFF
clone size: NA; J gene: TRBJ2-1; D gene: TRBD2; V gene: TRBV7-2; CDR3 DNA: TGTGCCAGCAGCTTAGTTGGGACTAGCGGTGCGGGGATGCAGTTCTTC; CDR3 protein: CASSLVGTSGAGMQFF
clone size: once; J gene: TRBJ2-3; D gene: NA; V gene: TRBV5-1; CDR3 DNA: TGCGCCAGCAGCCCCTCCGTAGATACGCAGTATTTT; CDR3 protein: CASSPSVDTQYF
clone size: few; J gene: TRBJ2-2; D gene: NA; V gene: TRBV13; CDR3 DNA: TGTGCCAGCAGCTTAACCCGGACCGGGGAGCTGTTTTTT; CDR3 protein: CASSLTRTGELFF
clone size: NA; J gene: TRBJ2-7; D gene: NA; V gene: TRBV7-9; CDR3 DNA: TGTGCCAGCAGCTTAGCGGGGGGTAGCTCCTACGAGCAGTACTTC; CDR3 protein: CASSLAGGSSYEQYF
clone size: NA; J gene: TRBJ1-2; D gene: TRBD1; V gene: TRBV3-1/TRBV3-2; CDR3 DNA: TGTGCCAGCAGCGTCGGGACAGATTATGGCTACACCTTC; CDR3 protein: CASSVGTDYGYTF
clone size: NA; J gene: TRBJ1-5; D gene: NA; V gene: TRBV5-6; CDR3 DNA: TGTGCCAGCAGCTTGGGACAGATTAGCAATCAGCCCCAGCATTTT; CDR3 protein: CASSLGQISNQPQHF
clone size: NA; J gene: TRBJ2-3; D gene: NA; V gene: TRBV12-5; CDR3 DNA: TGTGCTAGTGGTTCAGCAGATACGCAGTATTTT; CDR3 protein: CASGSADTQYF
clone size: NA; J gene: TRBJ2-3; D gene: TRBD2; V gene: TRBV10-3; CDR3 DNA: TGTGCCATCAGTGATACTAGCGGAAGCACAGATACGCAGTATTTT; CDR3 protein: CAISDTSGSTDTQYF
clone size: few; J gene: TRBJ2-1; D gene: TRBD2; V gene: TRBV19; CDR3 DNA: TGTGCCAGTAAAAGGACTAGCGGGAGTCGGATGAGCTCCTACAATGAGCAGTTCTTC; CDR3 protein: CASKRTSGSRMSSYNEQFF
clone size: NA; J gene: TRBJ1-5; D gene: NA; V gene: TRBV7-9; CDR3 DNA: TGTGCCAGCAGCTTAAGTGGCTGGGGGTCCGGCAATCAGCCCCAGCATTTT; CDR3 protein: CASSLSGWGSGNQPQHF
clone size: NA; J gene: TRBJ2-6; D gene: NA; V gene: TRBV11-2; CDR3 DNA: TGTGCCAGCAGCTCCTTACTTACAGAGAGAAGCTCTGGGGCCAACGTCCTGACTTTC; CDR3 protein: CASSSLLTERSSGANVLTF
clone size: NA; J gene: TRBJ2-2; D gene: NA; V gene: TRBV7-3; CDR3 DNA: TGTGCCAGCAGCTCGGGGGCCGGGGAGCTGTTTTTT; CDR3 protein: CASSSGAGELFF
clone size: NA; J gene: TRBJ2-3; D gene: TRBD1; V gene: TRBV28; CDR3 DNA: TGTGCCAGCAGCCAGACAGGGGGCGTTTATACGCAGTATTTT; CDR3 protein: CASSQTGGVYTQYF
clone size: once; J gene: TRBJ1-5; D gene: NA; V gene: TRBV7-9; CDR3 DNA: TGTGCCAGCAGCCCCTCGGTAGAGCGTACCCAGCATTTT; CDR3 protein: CASSPSVERTQHF
clone size: NA; J gene: TRBJ1-5; D gene: NA; V gene: TRBV11-2; CDR3 DNA: TGTGCCAGCAGCCAGGGCAGAGATCAGCCCCAGCATTTT; CDR3 protein: CASSQGRDQPQHF
clone size: NA; J gene: TRBJ2-2; D gene: NA; V gene: TRBV2; CDR3 DNA: TGTGCCAGCAGTGGGGGGCCAGGGACCGGGGAGCTGTTTTTT; CDR3 protein: CASSGGPGTGELFF
clone size: NA; J gene: TRBJ1-3; D gene: NA; V gene: TRBV7-9; CDR3 DNA: TGTGCCAGGGCGGAGGGGTCTGGAAACACCATATATTTT; CDR3 protein: CARAEGSGNTIYF
clone size: NA; J gene: TRBJ2-2; D gene: NA; V gene: TRBV5-4; CDR3 DNA: TGTGCCAGCAGCTTGGTTGGATTGGAGGAGCTGTTTTTT; CDR3 protein: CASSLVGLEELFF
clone size: NA; J gene: TRBJ1-5; D gene: TRBD1; V gene: TRBV15; CDR3 DNA: TGTGCCACCAGCAGAGCCGGACAGGGGGACAATCAGCCCCAGCATTTT; CDR3 protein: CATSRAGQGDNQPQHF
clone size: once; J gene: TRBJ2-2; D gene: NA; V gene: TRBV6-5; CDR3 DNA: TGTGCCAGCTACAACAGGAACACCGGGGAGCTGTTTTTT; CDR3 protein: CASYNRNTGELFF
clone size: NA; J gene: TRBJ1-1; D gene: NA; V gene: TRBV18; CDR3 DNA: TGTGCCAGCTCACCAGGGGTGGGGCACACTGAAGCTTTCTTT; CDR3 protein: CASSPGVGHTEAFF
clone size: NA; J gene: TRBJ1-1; D gene: NA; V gene: TRBV19; CDR3 DNA: TGTGCCAGTACCCCGGCAGTGAACACTGAAGCTTTCTTT; CDR3 protein: CASTPAVNTEAFF
clone size: NA; J gene: TRBJ1-2; D gene: TRBD1; V gene: TRBV28; CDR3 DNA: TGTGCCAGCAGAAACAGGGGGAGGGAGGGCTATGGCTACACCTTC; CDR3 protein: CASRNRGREGYGYTF
clone size: NA; J gene: TRBJ2-1; D gene: TRBD1; V gene: TRBV28; CDR3 DNA: TGTGCCAGCAGGGGGACAGAGGGTCACTACAATGAGCAGTTCTTC; CDR3 protein: CASRGTEGHYNEQFF
clone size: few; J gene: TRBJ1-1; D gene: NA; V gene: TRBV9; CDR3 DNA: TGTGCCAGCAGCGTAGCTACGGGGGCCCCTATGAACACTGAAGCTTTCTTT; CDR3 protein: CASSVATGAPMNTEAFF